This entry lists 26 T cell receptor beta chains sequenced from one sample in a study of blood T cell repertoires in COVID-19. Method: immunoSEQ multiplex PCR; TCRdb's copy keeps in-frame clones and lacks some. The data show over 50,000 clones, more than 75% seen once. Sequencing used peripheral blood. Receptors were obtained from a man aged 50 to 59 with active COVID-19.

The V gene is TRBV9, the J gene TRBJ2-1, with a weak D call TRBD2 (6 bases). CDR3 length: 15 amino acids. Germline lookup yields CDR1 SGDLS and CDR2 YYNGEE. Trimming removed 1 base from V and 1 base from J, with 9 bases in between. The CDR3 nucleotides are TGTGCCAGCAGCGTATCGGGAGAGTCCTACAATGAGCAGTTCTTC. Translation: CASSVSGESYNEQFF.

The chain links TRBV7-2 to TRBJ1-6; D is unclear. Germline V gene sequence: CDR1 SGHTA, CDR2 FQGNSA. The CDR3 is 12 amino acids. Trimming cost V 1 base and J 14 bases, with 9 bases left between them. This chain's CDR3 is CASSLDGWSLHF. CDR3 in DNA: TGTGCCAGCAGCTTAGATGGCTGGTCCCTCCACTTT.

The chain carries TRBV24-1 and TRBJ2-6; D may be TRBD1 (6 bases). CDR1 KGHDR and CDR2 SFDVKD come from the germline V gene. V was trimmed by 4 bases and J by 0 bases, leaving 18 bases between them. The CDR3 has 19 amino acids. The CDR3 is CATSDLPQGHSSGANVLTF. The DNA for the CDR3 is TGTGCCACCAGTGACCTCCCACAGGGTCACAGCTCTGGGGCCAACGTCCTGACTTTC.

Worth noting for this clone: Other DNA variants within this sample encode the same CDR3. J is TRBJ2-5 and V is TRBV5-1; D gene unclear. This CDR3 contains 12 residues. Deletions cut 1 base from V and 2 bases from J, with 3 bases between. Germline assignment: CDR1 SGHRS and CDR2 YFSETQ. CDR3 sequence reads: CASSLQQETQYF. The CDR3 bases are TGCGCCAGCAGCTTGCAACAAGAGACCCAGTACTTC.

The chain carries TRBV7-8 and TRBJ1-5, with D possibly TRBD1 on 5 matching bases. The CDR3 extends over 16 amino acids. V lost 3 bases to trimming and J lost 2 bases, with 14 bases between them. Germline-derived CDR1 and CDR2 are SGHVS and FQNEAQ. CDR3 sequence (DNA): TGTGCCAGCAGCTTTTTTACAGGCACCCGCAATCAGCCCCAGCATTTT. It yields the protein CASSFFTGTRNQPQHF.

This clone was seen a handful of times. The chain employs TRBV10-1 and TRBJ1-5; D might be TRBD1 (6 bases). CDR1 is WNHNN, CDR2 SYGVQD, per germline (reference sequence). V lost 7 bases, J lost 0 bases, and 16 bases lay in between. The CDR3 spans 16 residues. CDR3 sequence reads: CASTGAAGDSNQPQHF. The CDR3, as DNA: TGCGCCAGCACTGGGGCGGCAGGGGATAGCAATCAGCCCCAGCATTTT.

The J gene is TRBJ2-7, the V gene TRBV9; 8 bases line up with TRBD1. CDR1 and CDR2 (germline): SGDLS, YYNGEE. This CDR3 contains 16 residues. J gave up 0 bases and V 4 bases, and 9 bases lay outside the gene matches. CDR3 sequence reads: CASSREGTGGSYEQYF. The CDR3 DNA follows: TGTGCCAGCAGCCGAGAGGGTACAGGGGGCTCCTACGAGCAGTACTTC.

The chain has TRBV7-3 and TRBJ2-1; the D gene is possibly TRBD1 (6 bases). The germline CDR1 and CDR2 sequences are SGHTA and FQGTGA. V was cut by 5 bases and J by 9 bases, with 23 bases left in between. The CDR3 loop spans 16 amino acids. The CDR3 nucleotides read TGTGCCAGCAGCAGGCAGGGGTTCGGTTATAGTAGTGAGCAGTTCTTC. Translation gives CASSRQGFGYSSEQFF.

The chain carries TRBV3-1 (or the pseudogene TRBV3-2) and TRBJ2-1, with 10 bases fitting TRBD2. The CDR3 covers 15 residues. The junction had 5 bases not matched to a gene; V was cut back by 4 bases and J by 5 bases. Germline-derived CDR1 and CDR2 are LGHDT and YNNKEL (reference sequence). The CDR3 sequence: CASSRLAGDHNEQFF. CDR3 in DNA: TGTGCCAGCAGCCGTCTAGCGGGAGACCACAATGAGCAGTTCTTC.

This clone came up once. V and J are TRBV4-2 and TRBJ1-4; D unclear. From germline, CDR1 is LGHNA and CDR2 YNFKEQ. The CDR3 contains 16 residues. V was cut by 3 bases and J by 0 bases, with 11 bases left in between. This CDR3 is CASSHPPRSTNEKLFF. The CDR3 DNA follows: TGTGCCAGCAGCCACCCTCCCAGGTCAACTAATGAAAAACTGTTTTTT.

The CDR3 region is CASSLWSIDYGYTF. In DNA form, the CDR3 reads TGTGCCAGCAGTTTATGGTCGATAGACTATGGCTACACCTTC. The rearrangement joins TRBV28 to TRBJ1-2; D is uncertain. This CDR3 region has 14 residues. Germline CDR1 reads MDHEN; CDR2 reads SYDVKM. Trimming cost V 0 bases and J 3 bases, with 8 bases left between them.

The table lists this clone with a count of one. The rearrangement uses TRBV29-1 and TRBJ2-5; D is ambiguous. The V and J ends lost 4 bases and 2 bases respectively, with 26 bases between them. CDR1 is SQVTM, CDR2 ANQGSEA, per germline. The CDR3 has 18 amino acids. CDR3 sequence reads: CSVVPKTSNRQRQETQYF. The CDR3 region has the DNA TGCAGCGTTGTCCCCAAAACCTCTAATCGGCAGAGGCAAGAGACCCAGTACTTC.

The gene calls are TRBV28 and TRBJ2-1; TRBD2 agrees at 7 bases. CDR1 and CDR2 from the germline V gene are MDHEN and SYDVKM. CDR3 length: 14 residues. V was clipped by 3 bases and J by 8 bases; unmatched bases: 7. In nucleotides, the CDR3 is TGTGCCAGCAGTTTGGCGGGAGAGCGGGATGAGCAGTTCTTC. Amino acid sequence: CASSLAGERDEQFF.

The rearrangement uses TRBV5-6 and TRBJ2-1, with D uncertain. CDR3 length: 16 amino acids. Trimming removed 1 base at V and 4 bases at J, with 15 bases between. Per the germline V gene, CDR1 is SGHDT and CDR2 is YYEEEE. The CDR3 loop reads CASSLTSQLGYNEQFF. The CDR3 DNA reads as TGTGCCAGCAGCTTGACTTCCCAGCTAGGTTACAATGAGCAGTTCTTC.

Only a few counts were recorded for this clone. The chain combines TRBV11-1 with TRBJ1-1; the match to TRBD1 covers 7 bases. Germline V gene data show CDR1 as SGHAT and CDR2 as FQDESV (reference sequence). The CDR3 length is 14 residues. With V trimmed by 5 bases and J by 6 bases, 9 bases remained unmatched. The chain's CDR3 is CASSRSTGPAEAFF. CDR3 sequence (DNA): TGTGCCAGCAGCCGGTCGACAGGGCCGGCTGAAGCTTTCTTT.

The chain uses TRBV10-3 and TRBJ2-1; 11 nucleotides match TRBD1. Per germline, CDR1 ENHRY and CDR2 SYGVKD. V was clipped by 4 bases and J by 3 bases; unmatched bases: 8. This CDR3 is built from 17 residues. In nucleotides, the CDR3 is TGTGCCATCAGTGGGACAGGGGGCTTAGAGGGCTACAATGAGCAGTTCTTC. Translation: CAISGTGGLEGYNEQFF.

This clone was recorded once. The DNA for the CDR3 is TGTGCCAGCAGTTACTCGAACGGCGGGGGGCAAGAGACCCAGTACTTC. It translates to CASSYSNGGGQETQYF. The rearrangement links TRBV6-2 or TRBV6-3 to TRBJ2-5, with 8 positions matching TRBD2. V was clipped by 0 bases and J by 2 bases; unmatched bases: 5. This CDR3 contains 16 residues. Germline CDR1 MNHEY, CDR2 SVGEGT.

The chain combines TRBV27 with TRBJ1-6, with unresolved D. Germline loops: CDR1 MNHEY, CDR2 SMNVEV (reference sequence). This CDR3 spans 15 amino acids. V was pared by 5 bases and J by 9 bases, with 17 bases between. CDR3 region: CASSAAGVRGSPLHF. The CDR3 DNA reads TGTGCCAGCAGTGCTGCCGGGGTACGGGGTTCACCCCTCCACTTT.

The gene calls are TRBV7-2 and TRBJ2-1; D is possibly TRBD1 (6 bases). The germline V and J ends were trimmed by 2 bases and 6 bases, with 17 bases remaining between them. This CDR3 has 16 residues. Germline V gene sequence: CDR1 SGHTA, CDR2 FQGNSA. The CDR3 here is CASSLSSTGLINEQFF. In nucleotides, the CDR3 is TGTGCCAGCAGCTTAAGTTCAACAGGGTTGATCAATGAGCAGTTCTTC.

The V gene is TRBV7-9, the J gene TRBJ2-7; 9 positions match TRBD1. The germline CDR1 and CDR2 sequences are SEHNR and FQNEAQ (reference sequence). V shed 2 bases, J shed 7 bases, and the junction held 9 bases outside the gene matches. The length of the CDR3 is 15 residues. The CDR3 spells CASSLPGQGHGEQYF. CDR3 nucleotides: TGTGCCAGCAGCTTACCGGGACAGGGTCACGGGGAGCAGTACTTC.

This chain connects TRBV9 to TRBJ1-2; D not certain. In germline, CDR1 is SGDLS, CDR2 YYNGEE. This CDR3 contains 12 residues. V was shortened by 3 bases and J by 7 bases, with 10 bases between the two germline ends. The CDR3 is CASSAEEAGYTF. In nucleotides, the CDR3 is TGTGCCAGCAGCGCGGAGGAGGCTGGCTACACCTTC.

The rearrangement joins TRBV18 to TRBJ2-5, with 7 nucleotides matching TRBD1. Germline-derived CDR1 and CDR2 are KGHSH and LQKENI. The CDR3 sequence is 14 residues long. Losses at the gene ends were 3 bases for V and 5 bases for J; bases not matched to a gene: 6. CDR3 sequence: CASSPGQPLETQYF. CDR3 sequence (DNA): TGTGCCAGCTCACCGGGACAGCCTTTGGAGACCCAGTACTTC.

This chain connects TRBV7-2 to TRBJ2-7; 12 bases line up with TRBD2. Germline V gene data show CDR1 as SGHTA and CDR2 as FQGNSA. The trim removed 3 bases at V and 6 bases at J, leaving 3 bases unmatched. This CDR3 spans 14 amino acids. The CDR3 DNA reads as TGTGCCAGCAGCTTGGGACTAGCGGGTCTCGAGCAGTACTTC. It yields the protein CASSLGLAGLEQYF. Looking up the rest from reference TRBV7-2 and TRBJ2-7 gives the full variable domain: GAGVSQSPSNKVTEKGKDVELRCDPISGHTALYWYRQSLGQGLEFLIYFQGNSAPDKSGLPSDRFSAERTGGSVSTLTIQRTQQEDSAVYLCASSLGLAGLEQYFGPGTRLTVT.

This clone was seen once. CDR3 in DNA: TGTGCCAGCTCACAGACAGGCTCCTACGAGCAGTACTTC. Translated: CASSQTGSYEQYF. This chain links TRBV18 with TRBJ2-7; D is perhaps TRBD1 (6 bases). The CDR3 contains 13 residues. With 4 bases removed from V and 0 bases from J, the gap between germline ends came to 7 bases. Germline-derived CDR1 and CDR2 are KGHSH and LQKENI.

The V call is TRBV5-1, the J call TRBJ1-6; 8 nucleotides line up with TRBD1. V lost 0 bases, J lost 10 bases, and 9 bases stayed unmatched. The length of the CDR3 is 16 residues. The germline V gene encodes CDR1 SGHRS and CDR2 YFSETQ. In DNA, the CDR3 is TGCGCCAGCAGCTTGGTGGCGAACAGGGGGGAATCACCCCTCCACTTT. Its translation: CASSLVANRGESPLHF.

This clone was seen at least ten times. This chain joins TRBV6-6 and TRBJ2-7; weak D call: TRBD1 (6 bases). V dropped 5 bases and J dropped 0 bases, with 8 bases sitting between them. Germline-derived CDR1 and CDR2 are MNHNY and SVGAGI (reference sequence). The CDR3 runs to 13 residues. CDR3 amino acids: CASSRGHSYEQYF. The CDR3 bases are TGTGCCAGCAGTCGGGGACACTCCTACGAGCAGTACTTC.